Below are 9 T cell receptor beta chains sequenced from a single sample in a study of Ad26.COV2.S vaccination and SARS-CoV-2 variants. Assay: immunoSEQ multiplex PCR; the TCRdb copy retains only in-frame clones and omits some. The table has approximately 480,000 clones, approximately 88% seen once. The treatment was: roughly 18 received Ad26.COV2.S at low or high dose, single or two shots; 5 received placebo; per-sample allocation not given. Each sample was drawn 63 days after the first injection (of vaccine or placebo). The specimen was peripheral blood, collected in a trial of Ad26.COV2.S vaccine versus placebo. These receptors all come from a person between 18 and 65 years old who received the Ad26.COV2.S COVID-19 vaccine or a placebo.

This clone was found once. The V call is TRBV2, the J call TRBJ2-5; 7 nucleotides agree with TRBD2. V lost 3 bases, J lost 5 bases, and 6 bases stayed unmatched. The CDR3 is made up of 14 amino acids. Germline V gene lookup returns CDR1 SNHLY and CDR2 FYNNEI. CDR3 sequence: CASSDRTSLETQYF. The CDR3 region has the DNA TGTGCCAGCAGTGACCGGACTAGTTTGGAGACCCAGTACTTC. The entire variable domain, with the rest obtained from reference TRBV2 and TRBJ2-5, is as follows: EPEVTQTPSHQVTQMGQEVILRCVPISNHLYFYWYRQILGQKVEFLVSFYNNEISEKSEIFDDQFSVERPDGSNFTLKIRSTKLEDSAMYFCASSDRTSLETQYFGPGTRLLVL.

The J gene is TRBJ2-1, the V gene TRBV7-3; 8 nucleotides line up with TRBD1. Per the germline V gene, CDR1 is SGHTA and CDR2 is FQGTGA. Germline trimming cut 5 bases from V and 1 base from J; bases unmatched to any gene: 4. This CDR3 spans 15 amino acids. The CDR3 reads CASSLDRGSYNEQFF. CDR3 in DNA: TGTGCCAGCAGCCTCGACAGGGGTTCCTACAATGAGCAGTTCTTC.

The V call is TRBV2, the J call TRBJ1-3; the D gene is possibly TRBD1 (6 bases). Germline CDR1 reads SNHLY; CDR2 reads FYNNEI. This CDR3 region has 15 residues. Trimming took 8 bases from V and 0 from J, leaving 14 bases between them. CDR3 DNA: TGTGCCAGCTCACCGGGACAAATCTCTGGAAACACCATATATTTT. The encoded protein is CASSPGQISGNTIYF.

The V call is TRBV27, the J call TRBJ2-7; TRBD2 aligns across 9 bases. The CDR3 runs 16 residues. The germline CDR1 and CDR2 sequences are MNHEY and SMNVEV (reference sequence). V dropped 6 bases and J dropped 2; count of bases not matched to a gene: 11. CDR3 in DNA: TGTGCCAGCAGGCCCTCATGGACTAGCGAGACCTACGAGCAGTACTTC. The encoded protein is CASRPSWTSETYEQYF.

This chain links TRBV11-2 with TRBJ2-3; TRBD2 aligns across 10 bases. With V trimmed by 5 bases and J by 3 bases, 11 bases remained unmatched. The CDR3 has 17 amino acids. CDR1 is SGHAT, CDR2 FQNNGV, per germline. The DNA of the CDR3 is TGTGCCAGCAGCGGGTTTACACGGGGACTAGCGACAGATACGCAGTATTTT. This sequence encodes CASSGFTRGLATDTQYF.

This clone was seen a few times. The chain recombines TRBV3-1 (or the pseudogene TRBV3-2) with TRBJ2-1; 12 nucleotides match TRBD2. V gave up 4 bases and J gave up 2 bases; unmatched junction bases: 12. CDR1 LGHDT and CDR2 YNNKEL come from the germline V gene (reference sequence). This CDR3 is built from 19 residues. CDR3 in amino acids: CASSPTLAGGPGAYNEQFF. The CDR3 DNA follows: TGTGCCAGCAGCCCTACTCTAGCGGGAGGGCCTGGCGCCTACAATGAGCAGTTCTTC.

In its sample, this clone was seen a few times. The chain links TRBV2 to TRBJ2-7; tentatively, D is TRBD2 (6 bases). Between the trimmed V and J ends, which lost 0 bases and 12 bases, there was a span of 15 bases. This CDR3 spans 13 amino acids. Germline V lookup: CDR1 SNHLY, CDR2 FYNNEI. The DNA for the CDR3 is TGTGCCAGCAGTGAAGCGGCAGGCGGGACGGGGTACTTC. Translation gives CASSEAAGGTGYF. Filled out from reference TRBV2 and TRBJ2-7, the complete variable domain reads EPEVTQTPSHQVTQMGQEVILRCVPISNHLYFYWYRQILGQKVEFLVSFYNNEISEKSEIFDDQFSVERPDGSNFTLKIRSTKLEDSAMYFCASSEAAGGTGYFGPGTRLTVT.

This clone was picked up a small number of times. The rearrangement uses TRBV30 and TRBJ2-2; tentatively, D is TRBD2 (5 bases). Germline V gene data show CDR1 as GTSNPN and CDR2 as SVGIG (reference sequence). The CDR3 runs 13 residues. Trimming took off 3 bases at V and 6 bases at J, with 11 bases between the two ends. CDR3 residues: CAWRLGGSGELFF. CDR3 coding DNA: TGTGCCTGGAGGCTGGGCGGGTCCGGGGAGCTGTTTTTT.

This sequence joins TRBV28 and TRBJ2-5, with D perhaps assigned TRBD1 or TRBD2 (5 bases each). Trimming removed 2 bases from V and 5 bases from J, with 9 bases in between. This CDR3 spans 13 amino acids. Germline V gene lookup returns CDR1 MDHEN and CDR2 SYDVKM. The CDR3 DNA follows: TGTGCCAGCAGTTTAGGGGGTTGGGAGACCCAGTACTTC. It translates to CASSLGGWETQYF.